The T cell receptor beta chain under discussion was sequenced for a study of shared clonotypes between healthy human individuals. General observations from the study: The study generally estimated greater richness for naive than memory subsets. Limitation of the genetic and exposure-history diversity represented came from the few donors.

Naive-designated CD8 cells lacked CD45RO, were positively enriched for CCR7, and omitted terminally differentiated effector memory CD45RA+ cells. A word on this clone: The antigen is unknown.

Assay used: immunoSEQ multiplex PCR; TCRdb lists only in-frame clones, some missing. This sample has about 1,900,000 clones, with about 94% found just once. Trimming pared 0 bases from V and 0 bases from J, leaving 6 bases between. The CDR3 is 15 residues long. CDR1 and CDR2 (germline): MGHRA, YSYEKL. The V and J genes are TRBV4-1 and TRBJ2-1; D is uncertain. This receptor was taken from a man aged 18 to 35 in good health. What was sequenced was naive CD8+ T cells sorted from blood. The chain's CDR3 is CASSQELSSYNEQFF. For the CDR3, the DNA is TGCGCCAGCAGCCAAGAGTTGAGCTCCTACAATGAGCAGTTCTTC.